This entry concerns a single TCR beta chain. Its antigen is currently not known. There are no base qualities to consult, and no much larger clone falls within one base. The library was prepared using PCR. TCR sequencing of DNA from cultured CD4+ T cells used the Oncomine TCR Beta short-read assay at the Johns Hopkins FTIC core. The QIAamp micro DNA kit was used to extract genomic DNA from the cultured CD4+ T cells. Oncomine TCR Beta libraries from cultured CD4+ T cells were pooled using unique dual indexes and sequenced on an Illumina iSeq 100. For the original study's pipeline: Non-productive sequences were filtered out, and CDR3s that did not start with C, did not end with F or W, or were shorter than 7 amino acids were discarded. Antigen-specific clonotypes were identified using the MANAFEST web application through comparison of peptide-stimulated wells with reference and other culture wells. To be called positive, a clone needed an FDR below 0.05, an odds ratio above 5, and a productive frequency above 0.1% in at least two of three replicate wells. A clonotype counted as cross-reactive if it showed significant expansion both in the SARS-CoV-2 spike wells and in at least one common cold coronavirus spike condition. Using R version 3.6.1, CDR3 homology was evaluated through Levenshtein distances (stringdist) along with unrooted phylogenetic trees (ape). TCRdb passed the public sequencing reads through fastp at Q25 and MiXCR, retaining productive beta sequences. Rows with a matching CDR3 protein are joined into one entry that keeps the most common DNA and genes. For this entry, the V and J calls and clone size follow TCRdb and not the study's own pipeline. This sample lists 20,000 to 25,000 distinct CDR3 sequences; around 45% were detected once. Around 13% of the sample lies in the top ten.

The intended sense of this specimen's treatment or condition label: roughly 10-day PBMC culture with coronavirus spike peptide pools or control peptides (ViraFEST assay). To expand antigen-specific T cells with peptide pools and then pick out the expanded clonotypes through TCR sequencing, the study relied on the ViraFEST assay. Positive SARS-CoV-2 PCR tests in the convalescent patients dated from March to December 2020, before Alpha, Beta and Delta variants emerged in the United States. PBMCs were cultured at a few million per well in IMDM supplemented with about 5% human AB serum and 9.5 to 10 IU/ml IL-2, with approximately 10 ug/ml peptide pools added. Half of the culture medium was replaced with fresh IL-2-containing medium on days 3 and 7. After about nine days of culture, CD4+ T cells were isolated by negative selection with the EasySep CD4+ T cell isolation kit. Ficoll-Paque Plus gradient centrifugation was used to isolate PBMCs from whole blood, and the isolated PBMCs were then either used fresh or cryopreserved at -140C. Culture conditions were generally each tested in triplicate wells.

This entry comes from a study of vaccination and CD4 T cells after COVID-19 (dated by TCRdb to between 2021 and 2023). Regarding the complete study: SARS-CoV-2 positivity had been established in the convalescent patients by nasal swab PCR, and mild disease was recorded in under ten of these patients and severe disease in one. Six males and four females were included in the convalescent cohort, with two Hispanic individuals, seven Caucasians, two Asians and one multiracial person represented. As controls, cultures received a CEFX viral epitope pool (the positive control), an HIV-1 Nef peptide pool (the negative control), or no peptide at all. In around ten COVID-19 convalescent patients and a handful of infection-naive healthy vaccine recipients, the spike-specific CD4+ TCR repertoire before mRNA vaccination was compared with the repertoire after mRNA vaccination. The cultures were stimulated with overlapping spike peptide pools from SARS-CoV-2 and from the common cold coronaviruses HCoV-NL63, HCoV-OC43 and HCoV-229E. Post-COVID blood samples were collected from convalescent patients a median of roughly 100 days after diagnosis, with a range of roughly 30 to 170 days. Participants received two doses of either the Pfizer-BioNTech BNT162b2 vaccine (n=8) or the Moderna mRNA-1273 vaccine (n=2). The time from the second vaccine dose to post-vaccine blood sampling had a median of roughly 70 days and ranged from about 14 to 241 days.

The CDR3 starts with the cysteine, ends with the phenylalanine, and has 15 residues. Of the read, only the CDR3 DNA is kept; its 45 bases are in frame from base 1. The V and J ends are trimmed by 2 bases and 6 bases, leaving 11 bases between them. The germline V gene encodes CDR1 KGHSH and CDR2 LQKENI. General study outcomes and caveats: Of the vaccine-specific clones found in convalescent patients, nearly all (304 of 307) were mono-reactive for SARS-CoV-2 spike instead of being cross-reactive with common cold coronaviruses. The study included relatively few convalescent patients and did not analyze early timepoints after natural infection. Among the post-vaccine SARS-CoV-2-reactive clones in convalescent patients, a median approximately 90% showed up only after vaccination, which suggests vaccine-specific priming. An increase in the median number of SARS-CoV-2-reactive clonotypes from approximately 21 after infection to roughly 36 after vaccination was observed, but the change was not found to be significant.

The receptor's source is a human donor who had recovered from COVID-19. The sample consisted of CD4+ T cells from blood, cultured in vitro. Recombination linked TRBV18 to TRBJ1-6; the D gene identity is not certain. The CDR3 region: CASSPGLSSNSPLHF. Read as DNA, the sequence is TGTGCCAGCTCACCAGGGCTGTCGAGTAATTCACCCCTCCACTTT.